This is a list of T cell receptor beta chains from one sample in a study of blood T cells in healthy people across ages. TCRdb processed the 5' RACE reads anew with MiXCR; each CDR3 protein has one entry. Of roughly 1,300,000 distinct CDR3 sequences in the sample, 45% to 70% were seen once. Specimen: blood. All receptors come from a young man in good health. Each CDR3 is given with its conserved first and last residue. Each record gives: V gene, J gene, D gene, clone size, CDR3 protein, CDR3 DNA. A D gene is named only where the DNA matches it firmly. The size entry is marked missing in some rows and otherwise reads once, few, many or a size class.

TRBV2	TRBJ1-6	.	.	CASKTQDISGSPLHF	TGTGCCAGCAAAACCCAGGACATATCGGGTTCACCCCTCCACTTT
TRBV2	TRBJ2-1	.	.	CASIRQVTYNEQFF	TGTGCCAGCATAAGACAGGTTACCTACAATGAGCAGTTCTTC
TRBV29-1	TRBJ2-1	.	.	CSVEDRRLNEQFF	TGCAGCGTTGAAGATCGACGACTAAATGAGCAGTTCTTC
TRBV5-5	TRBJ1-6	TRBD1	.	CASSSDVQGVPLHF	TGTGCCAGCAGCTCTGACGTCCAGGGGGTACCCCTCCACTTT
TRBV4-3	TRBJ2-3	.	few	CASSHNDRSTDTQYF	TGCGCCAGCAGCCATAACGACAGGTCCACAGATACGCAGTATTTT
TRBV4-1	TRBJ1-2	.	.	CASSQGGSFYGYTF	TGCGCCAGCAGCCAAGGGGGGTCCTTCTATGGCTACACCTTC
TRBV3-1	TRBJ1-2	.	few	CASSRPGSYGYTF	TGTGCCAGCAGCCGGCCGGGCAGCTATGGCTACACCTTC
TRBV6-4	TRBJ2-1	.	.	CASSPMLAREQFF	TGTGCCAGCAGTCCCATGTTGGCAAGAGAACAGTTCTTC
TRBV6-1	TRBJ2-7	.	.	CARHTGSSYEQYF	TGTGCCAGACACACAGGGAGCTCCTACGAGCAGTACTTC
TRBV2	TRBJ1-1	.	.	CASVAGTEAFF	TGTGCCAGCGTTGCGGGGACTGAAGCTTTCTTT
TRBV11-2	TRBJ2-1	TRBD2	few	CASSIPSSGYYNEQFF	TGTGCCAGCAGCATACCCTCTAGCGGGTATTACAATGAGCAGTTCTTC
TRBV28	TRBJ1-2	TRBD1	.	CATTGTGRSYGYTF	TGTGCCACAACCGGGACAGGCCGTTCCTATGGCTACACCTTC
TRBV3-1	TRBJ2-7	.	.	CASSQPGHPYEQYF	TGTGCCAGCAGCCAACCGGGACACCCCTACGAGCAGTACTTC
TRBV6-5	TRBJ2-1	.	once	CASKCSRRPHNEQFF	TGTGCCAGCAAATGTAGCCGACGACCTCACAATGAGCAGTTCTTC
TRBV4-2	TRBJ1-5	TRBD1	.	CASSQGDRDSQPQHF	TGTGCCAGCAGCCAAGGGGACAGGGATTCTCAGCCCCAGCATTTT
TRBV7-6	TRBJ2-7	TRBD1	.	CASSRDPGTASGEQYF	TGTGCCAGCAGCCGAGACCCCGGGACAGCCTCCGGGGAGCAGTACTTC
TRBV20-1	TRBJ2-1	.	once	CSGGSGKNYNEQFF	TGCAGTGGGGGGAGTGGGAAGAACTACAATGAGCAGTTCTTC
TRBV5-1	TRBJ2-5	.	few	CASSSGGLVQETQYF	TGCGCCAGCAGCTCCGGGGGGCTCGTTCAAGAGACCCAGTACTTC
TRBV21-1	TRBJ2-1	.	.	CASSIRENLYNEQFF	TGTGCCAGCAGCATCCGGGAGAACTTGTACAATGAGCAGTTCTTC
TRBV6-6	TRBJ2-7	.	.	CATRSGSGRRGSYEQYF	TGTGCCACCAGATCCGGGTCAGGGAGGAGGGGCTCCTACGAGCAGTACTTC
TRBV28	TRBJ1-1	.	.	CASRIGQSTAEAFF	TGTGCCAGCAGAATCGGACAGTCCACAGCTGAAGCTTTCTTT
TRBV29-1	TRBJ2-1	TRBD2	.	CSAGLGGPTNEQFF	TGCAGCGCTGGGTTGGGAGGGCCCACCAATGAGCAGTTCTTC
TRBV7-9	TRBJ2-3	.	.	CASSLVARDPDTQYF	TGTGCCAGCAGCTTAGTCGCCAGGGACCCAGATACGCAGTATTTT
TRBV4-3	TRBJ2-5	.	once	CASSQDIEWETQYF	TGCGCCAGCAGCCAAGACATAGAGTGGGAGACCCAGTACTTC
TRBV6-5	TRBJ1-2	.	.	CASSYYGRASRDYGCTF	TGTGCCAGCAGTTACTATGGGAGGGCCTCCCGGGACTATGGCTGCACCTTC
TRBV12-3/TRBV12-4	TRBJ1-4	TRBD1	few	CASSSPDRNEKLFF	TGTGCCAGCAGTTCACCGGACAGGAATGAAAAACTGTTTTTT
TRBV4-2	TRBJ1-2	.	.	CASSQGDGLYGYTF	TGTGCCAGCAGCCAAGGAGACGGTCTATATGGCTACACCTTC
TRBV4-1	TRBJ2-1	TRBD2	.	CASSQGVLAASYNEQFF	TGCGCCAGCAGCCAAGGTGTACTAGCGGCCTCCTACAATGAGCAGTTCTTC